A selection of T cell receptor beta chains follows, all from one sample in a study of OX40 agonist ivuxolimab in advanced cancers. This table comes from immunoSEQ multiplex PCR, and its TCRdb copy is limited to in-frame clones, with some not included. The table lists more than 65,000 clones, about 87% of them singletons. The material was CD4+ or CD8+ T cells sorted from blood, obtained in a trial of the OX40 agonist ivuxolimab. Receptors were obtained from an adult with an advanced solid tumor such as melanoma, head and neck, liver or kidney cancer. CDR3s include the opening cysteine and the closing phenylalanine or tryptophan. D genes are given only for firm matches. Where a row states a size, it is once, few, many or the class of an expanded clone; other rows omit it.

abundance,d_gene,v_gene,j_gene,CDR3aa,CDR3nt
.,TRBD2,TRBV10-2,TRBJ2-7,CASSVIEGRLAVYEQYF,TGCGCCAGCAGTGTAATTGAGGGAAGACTAGCGGTTTACGAGCAGTACTTC
.,.,TRBV10-3,TRBJ2-5,CAISESVQETQYF,TGTGCCATCAGTGAGTCGGTGCAAGAGACCCAGTACTTC
.,.,TRBV6-1,TRBJ1-2,CASSEGGGVGYGYTF,TGTGCCAGCAGTGAAGGGGGTGGGGTTGGCTATGGCTACACCTTC
.,.,TRBV11-2,TRBJ2-1,CASSRALYNEQFF,TGTGCCAGCAGCCGAGCCCTCTACAATGAGCAGTTCTTC
.,.,TRBV29-1,TRBJ1-1,CSALGDGNTEAFF,TGCAGCGCCCTGGGGGACGGAAACACTGAAGCTTTCTTT
.,.,TRBV18,TRBJ2-7,CASSPGGSGSSYEQYF,TGTGCCAGCTCACCGGGTGGCTCAGGGTCTTCCTACGAGCAGTACTTC
.,TRBD1,TRBV19,TRBJ1-5,CASRAIPGTGDASNQPQHF,TGTGCCTCCAGAGCCATACCCGGGACAGGGGATGCTAGCAATCAGCCCCAGCATTTT
.,TRBD1,TRBV19,TRBJ1-5,CASSLSDRFNQPQHF,TGTGCCAGTAGCCTCTCGGACAGGTTCAATCAGCCCCAGCATTTT
.,TRBD1,TRBV11-2,TRBJ1-1,CASSLRQGLIEAFF,TGTGCCAGCAGCCTCAGACAGGGACTCATTGAAGCTTTCTTT
.,TRBD2,TRBV5-6,TRBJ2-3,CASSVASGAGDTQYF,TGTGCCAGCAGCGTCGCTAGCGGTGCGGGAGATACGCAGTATTTT
.,.,TRBV7-2,TRBJ2-5,CASSNPSRGRGTQYF,TGTGCCAGCAGCAATCCGTCGAGGGGGAGGGGGACCCAGTACTTC
.,.,TRBV20-1,TRBJ2-1,CSAWFNEQFF,TGCAGTGCTTGGTTTAATGAGCAGTTCTTC
.,TRBD1,TRBV5-1,TRBJ2-3,CASSPLRDRATDTQYF,TGCGCCAGCAGCCCTCTCCGGGACAGGGCCACAGATACGCAGTATTTT
once,TRBD1,TRBV5-1,TRBJ2-1,CASSLGGQEQFF,TGCGCCAGCAGCTTGGGGGGACAGGAGCAGTTCTTC
.,TRBD1,TRBV18,TRBJ1-1,CASSPGGQMNTEAFF,TGTGCCAGCTCACCCGGGGGACAGATGAACACTGAAGCTTTCTTT
.,TRBD2,TRBV5-6,TRBJ2-1,CASSLAPLAGVPNEQFF,TGTGCCAGCAGCTTGGCTCCTCTAGCGGGGGTCCCCAATGAGCAGTTCTTC
.,TRBD1,TRBV5-1,TRBJ2-5,CASSLADRVRETQYF,TGCGCCAGCAGCTTGGCTGACAGGGTAAGGGAGACCCAGTACTTC
.,.,TRBV27,TRBJ1-6,CASRRTEYNSPLHF,TGTGCCAGCAGGAGGACGGAGTATAATTCACCCCTCCACTTT
.,.,TRBV18,TRBJ2-3,CASSPVTSRGTDTQYF,TGTGCCAGCTCACCAGTAACCTCTCGCGGGACAGATACGCAGTATTTT
once,.,TRBV28,TRBJ1-1,CASSWGGDKQAFF,TGTGCCAGCAGTTGGGGGGGGGACAAACAAGCTTTCTTT
.,TRBD2,TRBV28,TRBJ2-3,CASSLTSAYTQYF,TGTGCCAGCAGTCTGACTAGCGCCTATACGCAGTATTTT
.,.,TRBV29-1,TRBJ1-2,CSVVAFIGGIGYTF,TGCAGCGTTGTAGCGTTTATAGGGGGAATTGGCTACACCTTC
.,.,TRBV7-9,TRBJ2-1,CASSLALLNEQFF,TGTGCCAGCAGCTTAGCGCTCCTAAATGAGCAGTTCTTC
.,TRBD1,TRBV7-3,TRBJ2-7,CASSRTGVDCEQYF,TGTGCCAGCAGCCGGACAGGGGTCGACTGCGAGCAGTACTTC
.,.,TRBV4-1,TRBJ1-4,CASSQGHSEEKLFF,TGCGCCAGCAGCCAAGGCCACTCCGAGGAAAAACTGTTTTTT
few,.,TRBV2,TRBJ1-2,CASSEGGDYGYTF,TGTGCCAGCAGTGAGGGGGGGGACTATGGCTACACCTTC
.,.,TRBV27,TRBJ2-1,CASSFLPGETKISSYNEQFF,TGTGCCAGCAGTTTCCTGCCGGGAGAGACTAAGATAAGCTCCTACAATGAGCAGTTCTTC
.,TRBD2,TRBV2,TRBJ2-1,CASLSGRAAVPPLEQFF,TGTGCCAGCCTGAGCGGGAGGGCCGCGGTTCCCCCCCTTGAGCAGTTCTTC
.,TRBD2,TRBV7-8,TRBJ2-1,CASSSSWTSGSPYNEQFF,TGTGCCAGCAGCTCTAGTTGGACTAGCGGGAGTCCCTACAATGAGCAGTTCTTC
.,.,TRBV5-6,TRBJ2-2,CASSLGGPAGELFF,TGTGCCAGCAGCTTAGGAGGGCCGGCCGGGGAGCTGTTTTTT
.,TRBD2,TRBV5-4,TRBJ2-3,CASSGRGGPTDTQYF,TGTGCCAGCAGCGGGCGGGGAGGGCCAACAGATACGCAGTATTTT
.,TRBD2,TRBV5-1,TRBJ2-3,CASSSGLAGTDTQYF,TGCGCCAGCAGCTCGGGACTAGCCGGCACAGATACGCAGTATTTT
.,TRBD1,TRBV4-3,TRBJ1-4,CASSQTTGATNEKLFF,TGCGCCAGCAGCCAGACCACAGGGGCAACTAATGAAAAACTGTTTTTT
once,TRBD1,TRBV7-2,TRBJ2-5,CASSLRTGVQETQYF,TGTGCCAGCAGCTTACGGACAGGGGTTCAAGAGACCCAGTACTTC
.,TRBD1,TRBV7-9,TRBJ1-2,CASSSYGQGGGGYTF,TGTGCCAGCAGCTCATACGGACAGGGTGGTGGTGGCTACACCTTC
.,TRBD2,TRBV28,TRBJ2-1,CASSGPGGRAYNEQFF,TGTGCCAGCAGTGGGCCTGGTGGGAGGGCCTACAATGAGCAGTTCTTC